The clone carrying this TCR beta chain was detected once. The antigen is undetermined. The data were taken from a study of radiotherapy plus CTLA-4 blockade in lung cancer. Study-wide results and limits: The best prediction of response reportedly came from early blood T cell clone dynamics, with interferon-beta.

Clones were read by immunoSEQ multiplex PCR, and TCRdb kept only the in-frame ones, dropping some. The sample records over 45,000 clones, approximately 80% being singletons. Treatment of patients with chemo-refractory metastatic non-small-cell lung cancer consisted of focal radiation plus CTLA-4 blockade with ipilimumab. Germline V CDR1 and CDR2: LNHDA, SQIVND (reference sequence). V was cut by 4 bases and J by 0 bases, with 5 bases left in between. CDR3 size: 13 residues. The specimen was peripheral blood, collected from a patient treated with radiotherapy plus ipilimumab. The V gene is TRBV19, the J gene TRBJ2-3; D gene unclear. The TCR sequence derives from a human donor with non-small cell lung cancer who had a complete response to radiotherapy plus ipilimumab. CDR3 DNA: TGTGCCAGTAGTACAACTAGCACAGATACGCAGTATTTT. This gives the protein CASSTTSTDTQYF.